The 32 T cell receptor beta chains listed next were all sequenced from one sample in a study of early T cells in non-severe SARS-CoV-2 infection. TCRdb re-called the 5' RACE reads through MiXCR, storing one row per CDR3 protein. The repertoire holds tens of thousands of distinct CDR3 sequences, with about 14% as singletons. The material sequenced was whole blood, taken at baseline. The receptors stem from an adult who was a healthcare worker with PCR-confirmed SARS-CoV-2 infection or an uninfected control (not recorded which).

This clonotype was observed at least ten times. V and J are TRBV5-1 and TRBJ2-1; 13 bases fit TRBD2. The junction had 12 bases not matched to a gene; V was cut back by 3 bases and J by 0 bases. Germline CDR1 reads SGHRS; CDR2 reads YFSETQ. The CDR3 is 20 residues long. The CDR3 region has the DNA TGCGCCAGCAGCTCCGGACTAGCGGGAGCCATCCCTAGCTCCTACAATGAGCAGTTCTTC. Residues: CASSSGLAGAIPSSYNEQFF.

The gene calls are TRBV2 and TRBJ1-2, with TRBD1 identical over 7 bases. V lost 4 bases to trimming and J lost 4 bases; unmatched junction nucleotides: 3. The CDR3 loop spans 13 amino acids. CDR1 is SNHLY and CDR2 is FYNNEI in the germline V gene. This CDR3 is CASSAGQSYGYTF. The CDR3 nucleotides are TGTGCCAGCAGTGCGGGACAGTCCTATGGCTACACCTTC.

This clonotype turned up a few times. The rearrangement joins TRBV18 to TRBJ2-3; D is perhaps TRBD1 (7 bases). Per the germline V gene, CDR1 is KGHSH and CDR2 is LQKENI. Trimming took 5 bases from V and 4 from J, leaving 16 bases between them. The CDR3 loop spans 15 amino acids. The CDR3 protein is CASSAGQPGADTQYF. CDR3 nucleotides: TGTGCCAGCTCAGCGGGACAGCCAGGGGCAGATACGCAGTATTTT.

The V call is TRBV19, the J call TRBJ2-7, with D perhaps given as TRBD1 or TRBD2 (5 bases each). Trimming removed 5 bases from V and 7 bases from J, with 18 bases in between. This CDR3 has 14 amino acids. Germline CDR1 reads LNHDA; CDR2 reads SQIVND (reference sequence). The CDR3 spells CASSLGYGTGEQYF. The CDR3 DNA reads TGTGCCAGTAGTCTTGGTTACGGGACCGGTGAGCAGTACTTC.

This clonotype appeared a few times. This rearrangement joins TRBV5-1 to TRBJ1-1, with TRBD1 identical over 7 bases. This CDR3 has 14 residues. The J segment lost 5 bases and the V segment lost 1 base, leaving 5 bases of the junction unmatched. Germline assignment: CDR1 SGHRS and CDR2 YFSETQ. The CDR3 bases are TGCGCCAGCAGCTTGATCGCAGGGGGAACTGAAGCTTTCTTT. Translated: CASSLIAGGTEAFF.

This clonotype was counted between two and nine times. The chain couples TRBV7-6 to TRBJ1-4; no definite D call. The germline gives CDR1 SGHVS, CDR2 FNYEAQ. V was shortened by 1 base and J by 2 bases, with 2 bases between the two germline ends. The CDR3 spans 13 residues. CDR3 amino acids: CASSLVTNEKLFF. CDR3 DNA sequence: TGTGCCAGCAGCTTAGTGACTAATGAAAAACTGTTTTTT. The full variable domain, with the rest looked up from reference TRBV7-6 and TRBJ1-4, is GAGVSQSPRYKVTKRGQDVALRCDPISGHVSLYWYRQALGQGPEFLTYFNYEAQQDKSGLPNDRFSAERPEGSISTLTIQRTEQRDSAMYRCASSLVTNEKLFFGSGTQLSVL.

This clonotype was found a few times. The chain recombines TRBV6-1 with TRBJ2-7; either TRBD1 or TRBD2 may supply D (6 bases each). The V end lost 4 bases, the J end lost 4 bases, and 20 bases lay between the germline ends. CDR3 size: 16 residues. Germline lookup yields CDR1 MNHNS and CDR2 SASEGT. In DNA form, the CDR3 reads TGTGCCAGCAGTGGGGCAAAGGGGTCGGGGGCGTACGAGCAGTACTTC. This sequence encodes CASSGAKGSGAYEQYF.

This rearrangement joins TRBV7-2 to TRBJ1-1, with D uncertain. Germline V CDR1 and CDR2: SGHTA, FQGNSA. Trimming shortened V by 0 bases and J by 6 bases, and 5 bases separated the two germline ends. There are 12 residues in the CDR3. CDR3 protein: CASSLAGPEAFF. The CDR3 bases are TGTGCCAGCAGCTTAGCCGGACCTGAAGCTTTCTTT. Filled out from reference TRBV7-2 and TRBJ1-1, the complete variable domain reads GAGVSQSPSNKVTEKGKDVELRCDPISGHTALYWYRQSLGQGLEFLIYFQGNSAPDKSGLPSDRFSAERTGGSVSTLTIQRTQQEDSAVYLCASSLAGPEAFFGQGTRLTVV.

By share, this clonotype counts as medium-sized (0.01 to 0.1%). This chain links TRBV6-6 with TRBJ2-4, with 9 bases matching TRBD2. Germline CDR1 and CDR2: MNHNY and SVGAGI (reference sequence). The CDR3 has 18 amino acids. J gave up 0 bases and V 6 bases, and 12 bases lay outside the gene matches. CDR3 loop: CASSLGGAGGLAKNIQYF. The DNA for the CDR3 is TGTGCCAGCAGCCTGGGAGGAGCGGGAGGCCTAGCCAAAAACATTCAGTACTTC.

This clonotype was found once. The CDR3 protein is CASSEPSPYEQYF. Here the CDR3 DNA reads TGCGCCAGCAGTGAGCCGAGTCCCTACGAGCAGTACTTC. This chain links TRBV10-2 with TRBJ2-7; the D is unclear. CDR1 is WSHSY and CDR2 is SAAADI in the germline V gene. Trimming shortened V by 2 bases and J by 2 bases, and 7 bases separated the two germline ends. There are 13 residues in the CDR3.

The chain couples TRBV9 to TRBJ2-1; D might be TRBD2 (5 bases). Trimming removed 3 bases at V and 0 bases at J, with 16 bases between. The CDR3 has 17 amino acids. In germline, CDR1 is SGDLS, CDR2 YYNGEE. The CDR3 nucleotides are TGTGCCAGCAGCGCCGGAGGCGGGCACAGCTCCTACAATGAGCAGTTCTTC. Protein: CASSAGGGHSSYNEQFF.

This clonotype was detected only once. The chain is built from TRBV5-1 and TRBJ1-1; D is uncertain. Per germline, CDR1 SGHRS and CDR2 YFSETQ. Trimming took 5 bases from V and 0 from J, leaving 17 bases between them. The length of the CDR3 is 16 residues. CDR3 nucleotide sequence: TGCGCCAGCAGTTCGGGCCTACTGGCGGTGAACACTGAAGCTTTCTTT. Its translation is CASSSGLLAVNTEAFF.

The table lists this clonotype with many counts. The chain combines TRBV28 with TRBJ2-1, with 8 bases matching TRBD2. This CDR3 region has 16 residues. Looked up from germline, CDR1 is MDHEN and CDR2 is SYDVKM. With V trimmed by 4 bases and J by 0 bases, 5 bases remained unmatched. The CDR3: CASSSKRESSYNEQFF. The CDR3 nucleotides are TGTGCCAGCAGTTCCAAGCGGGAGAGCTCCTACAATGAGCAGTTCTTC.

The genes are TRBV18 and TRBJ2-7, with D unclear. Germline loops: CDR1 KGHSH, CDR2 LQKENI. V was shortened by 3 bases and J by 3 bases, with 12 bases between the two germline ends. This CDR3 spans 14 amino acids. CDR3 residues: CASSPRSWYYEQYF. CDR3 bases: TGTGCCAGCTCACCGAGAAGTTGGTACTACGAGCAGTACTTC.

The chain is built from TRBV12-3 or TRBV12-4 and TRBJ2-1; 9 bases are shared with TRBD2. This CDR3 spans 14 amino acids. J lost 4 bases, V lost 5 bases, and 3 bases had no gene match. The DNA for the CDR3 is TGTGCCAGCAGTCCTAGCGGGGAATACAATGAGCAGTTCTTC. It is translated as CASSPSGEYNEQFF.

This clonotype was counted a few times. The chain combines TRBV13 with TRBJ2-1, with 9 bases lining up with TRBD2. Germline assignment: CDR1 PRHDT and CDR2 FYEKMQ (reference sequence). V shed 5 bases, J shed 4 bases, and the junction held 6 bases outside the gene matches. CDR3 length equals 15 residues. The CDR3 DNA reads as TGTGCCAGCAGCGCGCCTAGCGGGGAGTACAATGAGCAGTTCTTC. Amino acids: CASSAPSGEYNEQFF.

V gene TRBV29-1 combines with J gene TRBJ2-1; 9 nucleotides agree with TRBD2. The ends lost 6 bases at V and 6 bases at J; junction bases unmatched: 12. CDR3 length: 15 residues. CDR1 SQVTM and CDR2 ANQGSEA come from the germline V gene. CDR3 DNA: TGCAGCGTATTCTCCTTAGCGGGAGCGGTCAATGAGCAGTTCTTC. This codes for CSVFSLAGAVNEQFF.

This clonotype was picked up many times. The chain couples TRBV2 to TRBJ2-5; D call uncertain. Trimming shortened V by 5 bases and J by 5 bases, and 15 bases separated the two germline ends. This CDR3 has 14 residues. Germline V gives CDR1 SNHLY, CDR2 FYNNEI. The CDR3 bases are TGTGCCAGCAGTCCCCAGGAAGGATCCGAGACCCAGTACTTC. This codes for CASSPQEGSETQYF. The entire variable domain, with the rest obtained from reference TRBV2 and TRBJ2-5, is as follows: EPEVTQTPSHQVTQMGQEVILRCVPISNHLYFYWYRQILGQKVEFLVSFYNNEISEKSEIFDDQFSVERPDGSNFTLKIRSTKLEDSAMYFCASSPQEGSETQYFGPGTRLLVL.

This sequence joins TRBV3-1 and TRBJ2-3; possible D gene TRBD2, 5 bases. The CDR3 totals 17 residues. Germline CDR1 is LGHDT and CDR2 is YNNKEL (reference sequence). Trimming removed 3 bases at V and 4 bases at J, with 20 bases between. The chain's CDR3 is CASSHSFIRDLPDTQYF. CDR3 nucleotide sequence: TGTGCCAGCAGCCATTCCTTCATCCGGGATTTGCCAGATACGCAGTATTTT.

The chain couples TRBV5-1 to TRBJ2-1, with D perhaps TRBD2 (6 bases). This CDR3 has 13 residues. V was clipped by 3 bases and J by 4 bases, with 8 bases between them. Germline V lookup: CDR1 SGHRS, CDR2 YFSETQ. The CDR3 nucleotides are TGCGCCAGCAGCTACGGGGGATACAATGAGCAGTTCTTC. Amino acid sequence: CASSYGGYNEQFF.

The chain employs TRBV18 and TRBJ2-7; 12 nucleotides line up with TRBD2. Looked up from germline, CDR1 is KGHSH and CDR2 is LQKENI. The CDR3 has 15 residues. Trimming cost V 6 bases and J 9 bases; bases outside gene matches: 12. The CDR3 is CASSAGLAGFLGQYF. Written as DNA, the CDR3 is TGTGCCAGCTCGGCGGGACTAGCGGGCTTTCTTGGGCAGTACTTC.

The rearrangement links TRBV11-2 to TRBJ2-7; D not certain. The CDR3 totals 13 residues. Germline lookup yields CDR1 SGHAT and CDR2 FQNNGV. V was pared by 7 bases and J by 5 bases, with 15 bases between. The CDR3 coding sequence is TGTGCCAGCACCCGGGCACCGATCAACGAGCAGTACTTC. Protein: CASTRAPINEQYF.

This clonotype was counted many times. The chain employs TRBV5-1 and TRBJ2-1, with unresolved D. The CDR3 is 15 residues long. CDR1 and CDR2 from the germline V gene are SGHRS and YFSETQ. V lost 0 bases and J lost 0, with 7 bases in between. DNA for the CDR3: TGCGCCAGCAGCTTGGGCGACCCCTCCTACAATGAGCAGTTCTTC. It specifies CASSLGDPSYNEQFF.

The chain couples TRBV7-9 to TRBJ2-7; tentative D call: TRBD2 (6 bases). Germline lookup yields CDR1 SEHNR and CDR2 FQNEAQ (reference sequence). Trimming stripped 0 bases from V and 6 bases from J, with 15 bases between. The length of the CDR3 is 15 residues. The CDR3 sequence is CASSLATGAFPEQYF. The CDR3 DNA reads as TGTGCCAGCAGCTTAGCGACGGGAGCATTCCCCGAGCAGTACTTC. Together with reference TRBV7-9 and TRBJ2-7, the CDR3 gives the full variable domain: DTGVSQNPRHKITKRGQNVTFRCDPISEHNRLYWYRQTLGQGPEFLTYFQNEAQLEKSRLLSDRFSAERPKGSFSTLEIQRTEQGDSAMYLCASSLATGAFPEQYFGPGTRLTVT.

This clonotype was seen a handful of times. The chain links TRBV19 to TRBJ2-1; D gene ambiguous. The CDR3 sequence is 11 residues long. V was cut by 7 bases and J by 8 bases, with 9 bases left in between. Germline values: CDR1 LNHDA, CDR2 SQIVND (reference sequence). CDR3 region: CASIHAHEQFF. Written as DNA, the CDR3 is TGTGCCAGTATTCACGCCCATGAGCAGTTCTTC. The variable domain in full, completed from reference TRBV19 and TRBJ2-1, reads DGGITQSPKYLFRKEGQNVTLSCEQNLNHDAMYWYRQDPGQGLRLIYYSQIVNDFQKGDIAEGYSVSREKKESFPLTVTSAQKNPTAFYLCASIHAHEQFFGPGTRLTVL.

This clonotype was counted only a few times. This chain uses TRBV9 with TRBJ2-7, with no clear D. With 0 bases removed from V and 0 bases from J, the gap between germline ends came to 10 bases. This CDR3 comprises 15 residues. Germline V gene sequence: CDR1 SGDLS, CDR2 YYNGEE. The chain's CDR3 is CASSVEAGTSYEQYF. In nucleotides, the CDR3 is TGTGCCAGCAGCGTAGAAGCAGGAACCTCCTACGAGCAGTACTTC.

This clonotype was counted a few times. The chain couples TRBV7-2 to TRBJ2-7; D is perhaps TRBD1 (5 bases). This CDR3 has 15 amino acids. Trimming took 3 bases from V and 3 from J, leaving 15 bases between them. The germline V gene encodes CDR1 SGHTA and CDR2 FQGNSA. The CDR3 region has the DNA TGTGCCAGCAGCTTTCAGGGCCAGAATTACTACGAGCAGTACTTC. This translates into CASSFQGQNYYEQYF.

This clonotype has a count of ten or more. This chain connects TRBV28 to TRBJ2-7; D call uncertain. The V end lost 5 bases, the J end lost 3 bases, and 5 bases lay between the germline ends. The germline CDR1 and CDR2 sequences are MDHEN and SYDVKM. CDR3 size: 11 residues. This chain's CDR3 is CASSVFYEQYF. DNA for the CDR3: TGTGCCAGCAGTGTCTTCTACGAGCAGTACTTC.

The V and J genes are TRBV2 and TRBJ1-1, with 8 bases identical to TRBD1. CDR3 length: 13 residues. J lost 1 base, V lost 8 bases, and 3 bases had no gene match. Per the germline V gene, CDR1 is SNHLY and CDR2 is FYNNEI. CDR3: CASHRGSNTEAFF. In DNA, the CDR3 is TGTGCCAGCCACAGGGGGTCGAACACTGAAGCTTTCTTT.

This clonotype was seen a few times. The chain is built from TRBV7-3 and TRBJ1-1, with a possible D match to TRBD1 (6 bases). The CDR3 sequence is 16 residues long. Germline CDR1 SGHTA, CDR2 FQGTGA. The V and J ends lost 7 bases and 2 bases respectively, with 20 bases between them. In DNA, the CDR3 is TGTGCCAGCACACCCGCCGGGGGGGCCTTAAACACTGAAGCTTTCTTT. It translates to CASTPAGGALNTEAFF. Full variable domain (remainder filled in from reference TRBV7-3 and TRBJ1-1): GAGVSQTPSNKVTEKGKYVELRCDPISGHTALYWYRQSLGQGPEFLIYFQGTGAADDSGLPNDRFFAVRPEGSVSTLKIQRTERGDSAVYLCASTPAGGALNTEAFFGQGTRLTVV.

This clonotype was recorded at least ten times. The V gene is TRBV14, the J gene TRBJ1-1; D is unclear. The CDR3 is 16 residues long. V shed 4 bases and J shed 4 bases, with 19 bases lying between them. Germline V gene data show CDR1 as SGHDN and CDR2 as FVKESK. The CDR3 DNA sequence: TGTGCCAGCAGCCGAACCCGGGCCGCCCGGGGCACTGAAGCTTTCTTT. Its translation: CASSRTRAARGTEAFF.

V and J are TRBV6-1 and TRBJ2-5; D remains unclear. Trimming took 3 bases from V and 2 from J, leaving 7 bases between them. In germline, CDR1 is MNHNS, CDR2 SASEGT. CDR3 length: 13 amino acids. Here the CDR3 reads CASSDQRQETQYF. The CDR3 coding sequence is TGTGCCAGCAGTGACCAGCGTCAAGAGACCCAGTACTTC.